Given below is one T cell receptor beta chain in context. Its antigen is not identified. This entry belongs to a study of a mutant IDH1 vaccine in newly diagnosed glioma. Across the whole study: Standard pretreatment was either radiotherapy, temozolomide, or, for most, radiochemotherapy with temozolomide.

Time point denoted: week 35, safety follow-up. Topical imiquimod accompanied each vaccine dose, which consisted of 300 ug of mutant IDH1 20-mer peptide. CDR1 and CDR2 (germline): SGHRS, YFSETQ. Trimming left V 5 bases short and J 5 bases short, with 15 bases between. The CDR3 totals 14 residues. The table came from immunoSEQ multiplex PCR; TCRdb's copy has only in-frame clones and leaves some out. The sample contains about 48,000 clones, 65% to 85% of which appear only once. The chain couples TRBV5-1 to TRBJ2-3; weak D call: TRBD2 (5 bases). The sample here was PBMCs, taken from a glioma patient whose treatment included an IDH1 peptide vaccine. This TCR was sampled from a man aged 40-55 years with glioma. CDR3 amino acids: CASRMSAAGDTQYF. Here the CDR3 DNA reads TGCGCCAGCAGAATGAGCGCCGCGGGAGATACGCAGTATTTT.